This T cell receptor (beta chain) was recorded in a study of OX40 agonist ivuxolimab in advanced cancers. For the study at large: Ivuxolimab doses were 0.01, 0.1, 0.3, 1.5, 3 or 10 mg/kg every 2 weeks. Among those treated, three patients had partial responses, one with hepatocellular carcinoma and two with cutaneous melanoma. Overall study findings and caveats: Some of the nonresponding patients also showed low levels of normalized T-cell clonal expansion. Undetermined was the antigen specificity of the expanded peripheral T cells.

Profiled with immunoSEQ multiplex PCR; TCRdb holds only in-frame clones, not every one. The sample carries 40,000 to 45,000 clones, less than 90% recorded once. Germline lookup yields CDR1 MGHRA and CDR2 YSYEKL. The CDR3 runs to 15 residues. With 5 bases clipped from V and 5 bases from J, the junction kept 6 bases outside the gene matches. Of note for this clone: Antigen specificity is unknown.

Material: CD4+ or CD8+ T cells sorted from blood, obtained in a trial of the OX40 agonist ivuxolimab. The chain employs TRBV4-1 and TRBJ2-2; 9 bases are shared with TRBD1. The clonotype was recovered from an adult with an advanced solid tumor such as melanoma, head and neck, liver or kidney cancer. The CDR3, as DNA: TGCGCCAGCAGCTACAGGGGGCAAGCAACCGGGGAGCTGTTTTTT. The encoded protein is CASSYRGQATGELFF.